Below are 22 T cell receptor beta chains sequenced from a single sample in a study of T-cell memory formation after mild COVID-19. TCRdb re-called the 5' RACE reads with MiXCR, one entry per CDR3 protein. The sample has about 560,000 distinct CDR3 sequences; roughly 17% are singletons. The sample taken for sequencing was PBMCs or a T cell subset sorted from them (not recorded which). These receptors originate from an adult woman who had mild COVID-19 (a few samples of this study predate the infection). Cell type and time point are not known.

The rearrangement uses TRBV4-1 and TRBJ1-4; no definite D call. Germline values: CDR1 MGHRA, CDR2 YSYEKL. CDR3 length: 14 residues. V was clipped by 0 bases and J by 15 bases, with 17 bases between them. CDR3: CASSQDPPQGVVFF. The CDR3 nucleotides read TGCGCCAGCAGCCAAGATCCCCCACAAGGCGTGGTGTTTTTT.

The genes are TRBV7-8 and TRBJ2-3, with a weak D call TRBD2 (5 bases). This CDR3 contains 14 residues. Between the trimmed V and J ends, which lost 1 base and 6 bases, there was a span of 11 bases. CDR1 is SGHVS and CDR2 is FQNEAQ in the germline V gene. In DNA form, the CDR3 reads TGTGCCAGCAGCTTAGAGGTCTCGGGGGATACGCAGTATTTT. Protein product: CASSLEVSGDTQYF.

The V gene is TRBV4-3, the J gene TRBJ2-5; 8 bases line up with TRBD1. The CDR3 consists of 15 residues. Per germline, CDR1 LGHNA and CDR2 YSLEER. V gave up 4 bases and J gave up 4 bases; unmatched junction bases: 8. CDR3 protein: CASSRGQGLGETQYF. DNA for the CDR3: TGCGCCAGCAGCCGCGGACAGGGATTGGGAGAGACCCAGTACTTC.

The chain is built from TRBV21-1 and TRBJ1-1; TRBD1 was called by the table and not checked on the DNA. TRBV21-1 is a listed pseudogene. This CDR3 spans 15 amino acids. In DNA, the CDR3 is TGTGCCAGCAGCAAACTGACACAGGAGAACACTGAAGCTTTCTTT. It is translated as CASSKLTQENTEAFF.

The chain recombines TRBV6-2 or TRBV6-3 with TRBJ1-4; 9 bases map to TRBD1. V lost 6 bases to trimming and J lost 10 bases; unmatched junction nucleotides: 9. Germline lookup yields CDR1 MNHEY and CDR2 SVGEGT. There are 14 residues in the CDR3. Here the CDR3 reads CASRRTGGEGKLFF. The CDR3 coding sequence is TGTGCCAGCAGGCGTACAGGGGGCGAAGGAAAACTGTTTTTT.

This clonotype was seen a handful of times. The chain employs TRBV2 and TRBJ2-7, with D tentatively TRBD1 or TRBD2 (5 bases each). Germline CDR1 is SNHLY and CDR2 is FYNNEI. The CDR3 loop spans 14 amino acids. V shed 10 bases and J shed 0 bases, with 16 bases lying between them. The CDR3 reads CATRLGTHSYEQYF. The CDR3 nucleotides read TGTGCCACCAGATTAGGGACCCACTCCTACGAGCAGTACTTC.

This clonotype was picked up a small number of times. V and J are TRBV7-9 and TRBJ1-2, with 11 bases lining up with TRBD1. Germline V CDR1 and CDR2: SEHNR, FQNEAQ (reference sequence). V trimming: 4 bases; J trimming: 7 bases; junction bases outside the gene matches: 5. The CDR3 contains 14 residues. Written as DNA, the CDR3 is TGTGCCAGCAGCTCCTGGGACAGGGGGGTTGGCTACACCTTC. Translation gives CASSSWDRGVGYTF. Based on the CDR3 plus reference TRBV7-9 and TRBJ1-2, the full variable domain is DTGVSQNPRHKITKRGQNVTFRCDPISEHNRLYWYRQTLGQGPEFLTYFQNEAQLEKSRLLSDRFSAERPKGSFSTLEIQRTEQGDSAMYLCASSSWDRGVGYTFGSGTRLTVV.

The genes are TRBV2 and TRBJ2-1; possibly TRBD2 for D (5 bases). There are 12 residues in the CDR3. Looked up from germline, CDR1 is SNHLY and CDR2 is FYNNEI. Trimming left V 7 bases short and J 12 bases short, with 16 bases between. The CDR3 protein is CASTRGSTSQFF. The CDR3 DNA follows: TGTGCCAGCACCCGAGGGAGCACGTCGCAGTTCTTC.

The rearrangement links TRBV10-3 to TRBJ2-7, with TRBD1 matching over 10 bases. The junction had 3 bases not matched to a gene; V was cut back by 3 bases and J by 4 bases. Germline V CDR1 and CDR2: ENHRY, SYGVKD. The CDR3 is made up of 14 amino acids. CDR3 nucleotides: TGTGCCATCAGTGACGGGACAGGGGCTTACGAGCAGTACTTC. Its protein product is CAISDGTGAYEQYF.

Many counts were recorded for this clonotype. The chain employs TRBV4-3 and TRBJ2-3; D unresolved. Germline V gene sequence: CDR1 LGHNA, CDR2 YSLEER. CDR3 length: 15 residues. V was pared by 1 base and J by 6 bases, with 14 bases between. This chain's CDR3 is CASSQALGRLDTQYF. The CDR3 nucleotides are TGCGCCAGCAGCCAAGCCCTCGGCAGACTGGATACGCAGTATTTT.

The chain carries TRBV7-9 and TRBJ1-2; D is unresolved. This CDR3 spans 13 amino acids. The germline CDR1 and CDR2 sequences are SEHNR and FQNEAQ (reference sequence). The V end was cut by 2 bases, the J end by 4 bases, with 8 bases between. Here the CDR3 DNA reads TGTGCCAGCAGCTTATCACTGGTCTATGGCTACACCTTC. Its translation is CASSLSLVYGYTF.

This clonotype has a handful of counts. CDR3 residues: CASTGTGEGTDTQYF. In nucleotides, the CDR3 is TGCGCCAGCACCGGGACAGGGGAGGGCACAGATACGCAGTATTTT. This sequence joins TRBV5-1 and TRBJ2-3; 10 bases match TRBD1. The J segment lost 1 base and the V segment lost 6 bases, leaving 5 bases of the junction unmatched. CDR1 and CDR2 (germline): SGHRS, YFSETQ. This CDR3 has 15 residues.

V and J are TRBV12-3 or TRBV12-4 and TRBJ1-4; a possible D gene is TRBD1 (6 bases). V lost 6 bases and J lost 8, with 19 bases in between. The CDR3 contains 15 residues. Here the CDR3 DNA reads TGTGCCAGCAGAGCCGCGGGGCAGGGGTGGGAAAAACTGTTTTTT. Translated, it gives CASRAAGQGWEKLFF.

This clonotype occurred a few times. This chain uses TRBV5-6 with TRBJ2-5; TRBD1 agrees at 7 bases. With V trimmed by 3 bases and J by 0 bases, 5 bases remained unmatched. The germline gives CDR1 SGHDT, CDR2 YYEEEE. This CDR3 comprises 15 residues. The CDR3 region is CASSSDRVYQETQYF. CDR3 in DNA: TGTGCCAGCAGCTCTGACAGGGTGTACCAAGAGACCCAGTACTTC.

This clonotype has more than one count but fewer than ten. V usage is TRBV19 and J usage is TRBJ1-5; TRBD1 is a possible D gene (6 bases). This CDR3 spans 15 amino acids. V gave up 6 bases and J gave up 4 bases, with 16 bases separating them. In germline, CDR1 is LNHDA, CDR2 SQIVND (reference sequence). CDR3 sequence (DNA): TGTGCCAGTAGCCCCGCCAGGGGAGGTAATCAGCCCCAGCATTTT. Protein: CASSPARGGNQPQHF.

Only a few counts were recorded for this clonotype. CDR3 residues: CASTPGSFADTQYF. In DNA, the CDR3 is TGTGCCAGTACCCCCGGGTCGTTTGCGGATACGCAGTATTTT. The chain carries TRBV19 and TRBJ2-3; D not certain. There are 14 residues in the CDR3. Trimming took 7 bases from V and 6 from J, leaving 17 bases between them. CDR1 and CDR2 (germline): LNHDA, SQIVND (reference sequence).

This rearrangement joins TRBV24-1 to TRBJ2-1; the match to TRBD2 covers 8 bases. The J segment lost 6 bases and the V segment lost 5 bases, leaving 11 bases of the junction unmatched. The CDR3 covers 16 residues. Germline V gives CDR1 KGHDR, CDR2 SFDVKD. DNA for the CDR3: TGTGCCACCAGTGCCTCGCGCGGGAGGTCCCGCAATGAGCAGTTCTTC. Translated, it gives CATSASRGRSRNEQFF.

This clonotype was found a few times. The rearrangement links TRBV29-1 to TRBJ2-5, with D hard to call. This CDR3 spans 13 amino acids. Germline CDR1 SQVTM, CDR2 ANQGSEA. Trimming removed 2 bases at V and 3 bases at J, with 10 bases between. The CDR3 DNA sequence: TGCAGCGTTGAATTGGATCCCGAAGAGACCCAGTACTTC. This gives the protein CSVELDPEETQYF.

This clonotype was counted only a few times. The genes are TRBV24-1 and TRBJ2-6; D is possibly TRBD1 (6 bases). Germline CDR1 and CDR2: KGHDR and SFDVKD. The V end lost 4 bases, the J end lost 4 bases, and 16 bases lay between the germline ends. The CDR3 is 17 residues long. The DNA for the CDR3 is TGTGCCACCAGTGACCCGGCCAGGGGTGCAGGGGCCAACGTCCTGACTTTC. Residues: CATSDPARGAGANVLTF.

There are many counts of this clonotype. CDR3 nucleotides: TGTGCCAGCAGTTTACCAGGATACGAGCAGTACTTC. Amino acid sequence: CASSLPGYEQYF. V usage is TRBV12-3 or TRBV12-4 and J usage is TRBJ2-7; D ambiguous. V lost 2 bases, J lost 4 bases, and 6 bases lay in between. The CDR3 loop spans 12 amino acids.

The genes are TRBV24-1 and TRBJ1-1; 7 bases align to TRBD1. Germline lookup yields CDR1 KGHDR and CDR2 SFDVKD. V trimming: 4 bases; J trimming: 6 bases; junction bases outside the gene matches: 4. The CDR3 consists of 13 residues. The CDR3 is CATSDRDSSEAFF. CDR3 coding DNA: TGTGCCACCAGTGACCGGGACAGCTCTGAAGCTTTCTTT.

This clonotype was detected only a few times. The chain carries TRBV30 and TRBJ2-5, with D tentatively TRBD1 or TRBD2 (5 bases each). Germline V lookup: CDR1 GTSNPN, CDR2 SVGIG (reference sequence). V gave up 0 bases and J gave up 4 bases, with 15 bases separating them. The CDR3 runs 15 residues. CDR3 coding DNA: TGTGCCTGGAGTGTGGGTGGGACCGCCGGAGAGACCCAGTACTTC. It encodes CAWSVGGTAGETQYF.